One T cell receptor (beta chain) is described in this entry. The CDR3 extends over 11 amino acids. V lost 1 base and J lost 5, with 3 bases in between. The germline gives CDR1 SGHRS, CDR2 YFSETQ. This specimen belongs to a study of blood T cell repertoires in COVID-19. Measured with immunoSEQ multiplex PCR; TCRdb has only the in-frame clones, and not every one. Found here are approximately 100,000 clones, around 85% of them singletons; the top ten hold 9.5% to 15%. Material for sequencing was peripheral blood. The V and J genes are TRBV5-1 and TRBJ2-5; the D is unclear. This clonotype originated in a human donor in a cohort sampled during active COVID-19. CDR3: CASSLRETQYF. As DNA, the CDR3 is TGCGCCAGCAGCTTGCGGGAGACCCAGTACTTC.